A single sample is the source of the 32 T cell receptor beta chains below, sequenced in a study of blood T cell repertoires in COVID-19 (dated by TCRdb to 2018 to 2020). Library preparation was by the immunoSEQ multiplex PCR assay. TCRdb holds this immuneACCESS table with in-frame rearrangements only. Some clones are missing; in checked studies, unresolved V genes explain under half, and the rest has no known cause. Recorded for this sample are about 410,000 clones; over 75% of them occurred a single time. Roughly 1.6% of the sample comes from the top ten. Sequences were obtained from peripheral blood. The receptors originated from a woman aged 40 to 50 with COVID-19, enrolled during active disease.

The chain employs TRBV3-1 (or the pseudogene TRBV3-2) and TRBJ2-2, with 13 bases matching TRBD2. Germline loops: CDR1 LGHDT, CDR2 YNNKEL (reference sequence). After removal of 0 bases from V and 7 bases from J, the junction contained 11 bases not matched to a gene. This CDR3 comprises 19 residues. This CDR3 reads CASSQDPGLAGVDNGELFF. The CDR3, as DNA: TGTGCCAGCAGCCAAGATCCTGGACTAGCGGGAGTCGATAACGGGGAGCTGTTTTTT.

The chain carries TRBV24-1 and TRBJ1-2; D unresolved. Trimming pared 3 bases from V and 0 bases from J, leaving 13 bases between. Germline V CDR1 and CDR2: KGHDR, SFDVKD. This CDR3 is built from 16 residues. The CDR3 DNA reads TGTGCCACCAGTGATCCTCGGACGGGAACTAACTATGGCTACACCTTC. Translation: CATSDPRTGTNYGYTF.

This chain connects TRBV28 to TRBJ1-6; TRBD1 agrees at 9 bases. This CDR3 has 14 residues. V was pared by 3 bases and J by 9 bases, with 3 bases of the junction left unmatched. The germline CDR1 and CDR2 sequences are MDHEN and SYDVKM. CDR3: CASSLGTGFSPLHF. The CDR3 DNA is TGTGCCAGCAGTTTGGGGACAGGGTTTTCACCCCTCCACTTT. Filled out from reference TRBV28 and TRBJ1-6, the complete variable domain reads DVKVTQSSRYLVKRTGEKVFLECVQDMDHENMFWYRQDPGLGLRLIYFSYDVKMKEKGDIPEGYSVSREKKERFSLILESASTNQTSMYLCASSLGTGFSPLHFGNGTRLTVT.

As regards this clone: Additional DNA sequences in this sample encode the identical CDR3. This sequence joins TRBV19 and TRBJ1-1, with 7 bases lining up with TRBD1. The V segment lost 5 bases and the J segment 4 bases; nucleotides outside the gene matches: 4. CDR1 is LNHDA and CDR2 is SQIVND in the germline V gene (reference sequence). The CDR3 is 13 residues long. The DNA of the CDR3 is TGTGCCAGTAGTTACAGGGGTGGCACTGAAGCTTTCTTT. Protein: CASSYRGGTEAFF.

The rearrangement uses TRBV30 and TRBJ1-5, with 8 bases aligning to TRBD1. Trimming at V came to 1 base and at J to 4 bases, leaving 3 bases not matched to a gene. The CDR3 consists of 14 residues. CDR1 is GTSNPN and CDR2 is SVGIG in the germline V gene (reference sequence). In DNA form, the CDR3 reads TGTGCCTGGAGTGGCAGGGGGCCTAATCAGCCCCAGCATTTT. Translation: CAWSGRGPNQPQHF.

The chain is built from TRBV29-1 and TRBJ1-2; TRBD1 agrees at 10 bases. Unmatched junction bases numbered 12, after V lost 0 bases and J lost 8 bases. The CDR3 covers 16 residues. Germline values: CDR1 SQVTM, CDR2 ANQGSEA. CDR3 loop: CSVEEEGQGMESGYTF. CDR3 coding DNA: TGCAGCGTTGAAGAAGAGGGACAGGGGATGGAGAGCGGCTACACCTTC.

The genes are TRBV5-1 and TRBJ2-7; 13 positions match TRBD2. CDR1 and CDR2 (germline): SGHRS, YFSETQ. The V gene end was trimmed by 3 bases and the J gene end by 2 bases; junction bases not matched to a gene: 8. This CDR3 is 17 amino acids long. CDR3 sequence: CASSSGLAGRQTYEQYF. Written as DNA, the CDR3 is TGCGCCAGCAGCTCGGGACTAGCGGGAAGGCAGACCTACGAGCAGTACTTC. Complete variable domain (other parts from reference TRBV5-1 and TRBJ2-7): KAGVTQTPRYLIKTRGQQVTLSCSPISGHRSVSWYQQTPGQGLQFLFEYFSETQRNKGNFPGRFSGRQFSNSRSEMNVSTLELGDSALYLCASSSGLAGRQTYEQYFGPGTRLTVT.

This chain joins TRBV7-6 and TRBJ2-3; 8 bases fit TRBD2. Per the germline V gene, CDR1 is SGHVS and CDR2 is FNYEAQ. The J segment lost 1 base and the V segment lost 1 base, leaving 4 bases of the junction unmatched. CDR3 length: 16 amino acids. DNA of the CDR3: TGTGCCAGCAGCTTAGGACGGCGGGGGGGCACAGATACGCAGTATTTT. It yields the protein CASSLGRRGGTDTQYF.

The chain combines TRBV27 with TRBJ2-7, with a weak D call TRBD1 (5 bases). Trimming removed 6 bases at V and 4 bases at J, with 13 bases between. Germline CDR1 is MNHEY and CDR2 is SMNVEV (reference sequence). The CDR3 covers 13 residues. For the CDR3, the DNA is TGTGCCAGCAGCTCGCCAGGGCGGTACGAGCAGTACTTC. Protein: CASSSPGRYEQYF.

This chain joins TRBV7-9 and TRBJ1-4; weak D call: TRBD1 (5 bases). Germline CDR1 and CDR2: SEHNR and FQNEAQ (reference sequence). Trimming pared 4 bases from V and 10 bases from J, leaving 19 bases between. The length of the CDR3 is 15 residues. The CDR3 nucleotides are TGTGCCAGCAGCTCCATTGGCGGGACCTGGGGAAAACTGTTTTTT. Amino acids: CASSSIGGTWGKLFF.

This rearrangement joins TRBV7-8 to TRBJ1-4; D perhaps matches TRBD1 (5 bases). The length of the CDR3 is 17 residues. V gave up 5 bases and J gave up 0 bases, with 16 bases separating them. Germline V lookup: CDR1 SGHVS, CDR2 FQNEAQ. CDR3 amino acids: CASSIWRGDPTNEKLFF. CDR3 sequence (DNA): TGTGCCAGCAGCATCTGGCGGGGGGATCCAACTAATGAAAAACTGTTTTTT.

V usage is TRBV6-2 or TRBV6-3 and J usage is TRBJ2-7; 7 nucleotides agree with TRBD2. J lost 2 bases, V lost 4 bases, and 8 bases had no gene match. Germline lookup yields CDR1 MNHEY and CDR2 SVGEGT. The CDR3 contains 15 residues. The CDR3 spells CASSSGLKFPYEQYF. CDR3 nucleotide sequence: TGTGCCAGCAGTTCGGGACTAAAATTTCCCTACGAGCAGTACTTC.

The chain employs TRBV7-2 and TRBJ2-1; 7 bases fit TRBD2. Trimming at V came to 1 base and at J to 6 bases, leaving 18 bases not matched to a gene. Germline V gene lookup returns CDR1 SGHTA and CDR2 FQGNSA. This CDR3 has 19 amino acids. CDR3 loop: CASSLEASGLGLTLNEQFF. Written as DNA, the CDR3 is TGTGCCAGCAGCTTAGAGGCTAGCGGATTGGGTCTTACCCTCAATGAGCAGTTCTTC. The variable domain in full, with the rest retrieved from reference TRBV7-2 and TRBJ2-1, is GAGVSQSPSNKVTEKGKDVELRCDPISGHTALYWYRQSLGQGLEFLIYFQGNSAPDKSGLPSDRFSAERTGGSVSTLTIQRTQQEDSAVYLCASSLEASGLGLTLNEQFFGPGTRLTVL.

This clone was seen ten or more times. The chain uses TRBV12-5 and TRBJ2-2; possible D gene TRBD1, 6 bases. From germline, CDR1 is LGHNT and CDR2 FRNRAP. V lost 1 base to trimming and J lost 7 bases, with 16 bases between them. This CDR3 has 16 amino acids. The chain's CDR3 is CASGLAPPRGNGELFF. CDR3 sequence (DNA): TGTGCTAGTGGTTTGGCCCCTCCCAGGGGTAACGGGGAGCTGTTTTTT.

This chain connects TRBV7-9 to TRBJ1-2, with 7 nucleotides matching TRBD1. Losses at the gene ends were 7 bases for V and 4 bases for J; bases not matched to a gene: 9. The CDR3 loop spans 14 amino acids. The germline gives CDR1 SEHNR, CDR2 FQNEAQ (reference sequence). The CDR3 DNA sequence: TGTGCCAGCAACAATTGGCCAGGGGGCTATGGCTACACCTTC. Protein sequence: CASNNWPGGYGYTF.

The V and J genes are TRBV18 and TRBJ1-5, with D possibly matching TRBD1 (6 bases). Trimming left V 6 bases short and J 4 bases short, with 13 bases between. Looked up from germline, CDR1 is KGHSH and CDR2 is LQKENI. This CDR3 comprises 14 residues. CDR3 residues: CASSLGQGNQPQHF. CDR3 nucleotide sequence: TGTGCCAGCTCGCTGGGGCAGGGGAATCAGCCCCAGCATTTT.

The genes are TRBV28 and TRBJ2-6; D is possibly TRBD1 (5 bases). CDR3 length: 18 amino acids. V was pared by 4 bases and J by 1 base, with 17 bases between. CDR1 and CDR2 (germline): MDHEN, SYDVKM. This CDR3 reads CASSSDRGSISGANVLTF. CDR3 nucleotide sequence: TGTGCCAGCAGTTCCGACAGAGGCTCCATATCTGGGGCCAACGTCCTGACTTTC.

The chain links TRBV4-3 to TRBJ1-1; a possible D gene is TRBD1 (6 bases). Germline CDR1 is LGHNA and CDR2 is YSLEER. The CDR3 totals 14 residues. Deletions cut 4 bases from V and 6 bases from J, with 15 bases between. The CDR3 region is CASSPATGTPEAFF. The CDR3, as DNA: TGCGCCAGCAGCCCTGCTACAGGGACCCCTGAAGCTTTCTTT.

This chain uses TRBV25-1 with TRBJ1-1; D perhaps matches TRBD1 (6 bases). The ends were cut back, 3 bases at V and 0 bases at J, with 17 bases in the middle. Germline loops: CDR1 MGHDK, CDR2 SYGVNS. The CDR3 extends over 17 amino acids. CDR3 residues: CASSEGGRGAVNTEAFF. The DNA for the CDR3 is TGTGCCAGCAGTGAGGGGGGGAGGGGGGCAGTGAACACTGAAGCTTTCTTT.

The chain uses TRBV9 and TRBJ2-1; a weak D match, TRBD1 (5 bases). Germline V gene lookup returns CDR1 SGDLS and CDR2 YYNGEE. With 0 bases removed from V and 6 bases from J, the gap between germline ends came to 7 bases. The CDR3 totals 13 residues. The CDR3 DNA reads as TGTGCCAGCAGCGTAGGACAGATCAATGAGCAGTTCTTC. Encoded protein: CASSVGQINEQFF.

This clone has just a few counts. V usage is TRBV6-5 and J usage is TRBJ1-4; 11 nucleotides agree with TRBD1. The CDR3 is made up of 15 amino acids. CDR1 MNHEY and CDR2 SVGAGI come from the germline V gene. V gave up 6 bases and J gave up 7 bases; unmatched junction bases: 7. The CDR3: CASRWTGGATEKLFF. The DNA for the CDR3 is TGTGCCAGCAGGTGGACAGGGGGCGCAACTGAAAAACTGTTTTTT.

This sequence joins TRBV4-1 and TRBJ1-1; no firm D call. Trimming left V 0 bases short and J 1 base short, with 6 bases between. The CDR3 sequence is 14 residues long. CDR1 MGHRA and CDR2 YSYEKL come from the germline V gene. The chain's CDR3 is CASSQDRRNTEAFF. DNA for the CDR3: TGCGCCAGCAGCCAAGACCGGAGGAACACTGAAGCTTTCTTT.

V usage is TRBV27 and J usage is TRBJ2-1; 7 nucleotides match TRBD1. J lost 2 bases, V lost 5 bases, and 6 bases had no gene match. Per germline, CDR1 MNHEY and CDR2 SMNVEV (reference sequence). The CDR3 is 15 amino acids. The CDR3, as DNA: TGTGCCAGCAGTCGCGTCCAGGGGGCCTACAATGAGCAGTTCTTC. Amino acids: CASSRVQGAYNEQFF.

This rearrangement joins TRBV12-3 or TRBV12-4 to TRBJ1-1, with TRBD1 as a possible D gene (6 bases). The germline V and J ends were trimmed by 8 bases and 6 bases, with 16 bases remaining between them. There are 13 residues in the CDR3. CDR3 protein: CASQKGGIAEAFF. DNA of the CDR3: TGTGCCAGCCAGAAAGGGGGAATCGCTGAAGCTTTCTTT.

This chain joins TRBV5-1 and TRBJ2-3; 7 bases line up with TRBD1. The CDR3 runs to 16 residues. The V and J ends lost 0 bases and 3 bases, in that order; junction bases with no gene match: 7. Per the germline V gene, CDR1 is SGHRS and CDR2 is YFSETQ. CDR3 coding DNA: TGCGCCAGCAGCTTGGCGGGACAGTTTGGGACAGATACGCAGTATTTT. It codes for CASSLAGQFGTDTQYF.

The gene calls are TRBV4-3 and TRBJ2-5; 9 bases align to TRBD1. The germline V gene encodes CDR1 LGHNA and CDR2 YSLEER. CDR3 size: 15 residues. V shed 3 bases and J 3 bases; nucleotides not matched to a gene: 5. CDR3 sequence (DNA): TGCGCCAGCAGCCAGGGGGACAGGGCGGAAGAGACCCAGTACTTC. This codes for CASSQGDRAEETQYF.

This clone is a singleton in its sample. The CDR3: CASSRPTTGPTDTQYF. The CDR3 bases are TGTGCCAGCAGCCGACCGACGACAGGCCCCACAGATACGCAGTATTTT. J is TRBJ2-3 and V is TRBV5-6, with D possibly being TRBD1 (6 bases). This CDR3 has 16 residues. With 4 bases removed from V and 2 bases from J, the gap between germline ends came to 17 bases. CDR1 is SGHDT and CDR2 is YYEEEE in the germline V gene.

The rearrangement joins TRBV11-3 to TRBJ2-7; weak D call: TRBD1 (6 bases). Germline loops: CDR1 SGHNT, CDR2 YENEEA. The CDR3 extends over 13 amino acids. V lost 1 base, J lost 3 bases, and 7 bases lay in between. The CDR3 DNA reads as TGTGCCAGCAGCTTAGTAGGGGGCTACGAGCAGTACTTC. Translated: CASSLVGGYEQYF. Full variable domain (rest looked up from reference TRBV11-3 and TRBJ2-7): EAGVVQSPRYKIIEKKQPVAFWCNPISGHNTLYWYLQNLGQGPELLIRYENEEAVDDSQLPKDRFSAERLKGVDSTLKIQPAELGDSAVYLCASSLVGGYEQYFGPGTRLTVT.

The chain combines TRBV5-6 with TRBJ1-1; D is unresolved. There are 13 residues in the CDR3. The ends were cut back, 0 bases at V and 1 base at J, with 4 bases in the middle. Germline-derived CDR1 and CDR2 are SGHDT and YYEEEE. DNA of the CDR3: TGTGCCAGCAGCTTGGCTTGGAACACTGAAGCTTTCTTT. Encoded protein: CASSLAWNTEAFF.

The V call is TRBV10-3, the J call TRBJ1-2; 8 bases fit TRBD1. V dropped 2 bases and J dropped 4; count of bases not matched to a gene: 6. CDR1 and CDR2 (germline): ENHRY, SYGVKD. The CDR3 totals 15 residues. Here the CDR3 DNA reads TGTGCCATCAGTGAGCCTGGACAGGGAGGCTATGGCTACACCTTC. Amino acids: CAISEPGQGGYGYTF.

The gene calls are TRBV28 and TRBJ1-3; unclear D gene. The V end was cut by 3 bases, the J end by 5 bases, with 5 bases between. Germline V gives CDR1 MDHEN, CDR2 SYDVKM. CDR3 size: 12 residues. CDR3: CASSFERNTIYF. The CDR3 DNA reads TGTGCCAGCAGTTTTGAGCGAAACACCATATATTTT.

This clone was counted once. The J gene is TRBJ2-7, the V gene TRBV7-2; D is perhaps TRBD1 (6 bases). Trimming removed 5 bases at V and 3 bases at J, with 14 bases between. Germline CDR1 SGHTA, CDR2 FQGNSA. This CDR3 has 14 amino acids. The CDR3 nucleotides are TGTGCCAGCAGCCGGACAGACAGGCTCTACGAGCAGTACTTC. Translating it yields CASSRTDRLYEQYF.